One and the same sample provided the 22 T cell receptor beta chains below, sequenced in a study of blood T cell repertoires in COVID-19. Some clones are missing from TCRdb's copy, which holds only in-frame ones; the method was immunoSEQ multiplex PCR. The data hold roughly 100,000 clones, with over 80% observed a single time. The sample was peripheral blood. These receptors were obtained from a man aged 50-59 years with acute or convalescent COVID-19.

The chain recombines TRBV14 with TRBJ2-1, with D perhaps matching TRBD2 (5 bases). The V end lost 3 bases, the J end lost 4 bases, and 19 bases lay between the germline ends. The germline V gene encodes CDR1 SGHDN and CDR2 FVKESK. The CDR3 consists of 17 residues. CDR3 DNA sequence: TGTGCCAGCAGCCACGCCAACCAGCGGAGATATTACAATGAGCAGTTCTTC. Its protein is CASSHANQRRYYNEQFF.

This clone was picked up a small number of times. The chain employs TRBV25-1 and TRBJ2-5, with TRBD1 identical over 7 bases. V lost 4 bases, J lost 0 bases, and 2 bases stayed unmatched. Germline V gene data show CDR1 as MGHDK and CDR2 as SYGVNS. CDR3 size: 14 residues. In DNA form, the CDR3 reads TGTGCCAGCAGTGGGGGACAGAACCAAGAGACCCAGTACTTC. Translation gives CASSGGQNQETQYF.

The genes are TRBV30 and TRBJ2-7, with 7 bases identical to TRBD1. Trimming cost V 1 base and J 0 bases; bases outside gene matches: 9. Germline V CDR1 and CDR2: GTSNPN, SVGIG (reference sequence). The CDR3 spans 16 residues. CDR3 region: CAWSGNRGATSYEQYF. In DNA form, the CDR3 reads TGTGCCTGGAGTGGGAACAGGGGTGCCACCTCCTACGAGCAGTACTTC.

CDR3: CASGDGGQGVYEQYF. CDR3 nucleotides: TGTGCCAGCGGGGATGGGGGACAGGGGGTCTACGAGCAGTACTTC. The chain joins TRBV6-1 to TRBJ2-7, with 11 bases that match TRBD1. Trimming at V came to 8 bases and at J to 3 bases, leaving 9 bases not matched to a gene. Germline CDR1 MNHNS, CDR2 SASEGT. The CDR3 loop spans 15 amino acids.

The chain uses TRBV2 and TRBJ2-1; TRBD2 matches at 8 bases. The germline gives CDR1 SNHLY, CDR2 FYNNEI. V shed 5 bases and J 0 bases; nucleotides not matched to a gene: 9. CDR3 length: 17 residues. As DNA, the CDR3 is TGTGCCAGCAGTAGAGTCGCTAGCGGGTACTCCTACAATGAGCAGTTCTTC. Translation: CASSRVASGYSYNEQFF. Drawing the rest from reference TRBV2 and TRBJ2-1, the complete variable domain is EPEVTQTPSHQVTQMGQEVILRCVPISNHLYFYWYRQILGQKVEFLVSFYNNEISEKSEIFDDQFSVERPDGSNFTLKIRSTKLEDSAMYFCASSRVASGYSYNEQFFGPGTRLTVL.

This clone has only a few counts. The rearrangement uses TRBV10-1 and TRBJ2-1; 11 bases are a match to TRBD2. Per germline, CDR1 WNHNN and CDR2 SYGVQD (reference sequence). Trimming cost V 9 bases and J 8 bases; bases outside gene matches: 6. The CDR3 is 13 residues long. The CDR3 spells CARGLAVGDEQFF. Here the CDR3 DNA reads TGCGCCAGGGGACTAGCGGTGGGGGATGAGCAGTTCTTC.

The rearrangement joins TRBV5-1 to TRBJ1-1, with D perhaps matching TRBD1 (5 bases). Germline loops: CDR1 SGHRS, CDR2 YFSETQ. Deletions cut 0 bases from V and 4 bases from J, with 10 bases between. CDR3 length: 14 residues. DNA of the CDR3: TGCGCCAGCAGCTTGGTTCGGGGGATCACTGAAGCTTTCTTT. Its protein product is CASSLVRGITEAFF.

The V and J genes are TRBV5-1 and TRBJ2-7; D gene uncertain. Germline lookup yields CDR1 SGHRS and CDR2 YFSETQ. V was cut by 0 bases and J by 0 bases, with 13 bases left in between. The CDR3 length is 16 residues. The DNA of the CDR3 is TGCGCCAGCAGCTTGGGGGCCAGGTCTTTCTCCTACGAGCAGTACTTC. Its protein is CASSLGARSFSYEQYF.

The J gene is TRBJ1-4, the V gene TRBV18; 9 nucleotides match TRBD1. Losses at the gene ends were 3 bases for V and 10 bases for J; bases not matched to a gene: 3. Germline CDR1 reads KGHSH; CDR2 reads LQKENI. The CDR3 contains 13 residues. CDR3 DNA sequence: TGTGCCAGCTCACCCGACAGGGGGGGAAAACTGTTTTTT. Protein: CASSPDRGGKLFF.

The chain employs TRBV28 and TRBJ2-1; 9 nucleotides agree with TRBD2. V gave up 2 bases and J gave up 7 bases; unmatched junction bases: 6. Germline lookup yields CDR1 MDHEN and CDR2 SYDVKM. This CDR3 comprises 15 residues. Written as DNA, the CDR3 is TGTGCCAGCAGTTTAAGCCGAGCGGGAGGTAATGAGCAGTTCTTC. Translating it yields CASSLSRAGGNEQFF.

The V call is TRBV6-6, the J call TRBJ2-5, with TRBD1 matching over 8 bases. The CDR3 has 15 residues. The V and J ends lost 0 bases and 7 bases, in that order; junction bases with no gene match: 7. Germline assignment: CDR1 MNHNY and CDR2 SVGAGI (reference sequence). The DNA of the CDR3 is TGTGCCAGCAGTTACTCGACAGGGGCCCTAGGGACCCAGTACTTC. Translation: CASSYSTGALGTQYF.

The chain links TRBV24-1 to TRBJ1-4, with D unclear. Deletions cut 7 bases from V and 10 bases from J, with 21 bases between. The CDR3 spans 15 residues. The germline gives CDR1 KGHDR, CDR2 SFDVKD. DNA of the CDR3: TGTGCCACCAGCCTCGAAAGAGGTACGGTCGGAAAACTGTTTTTT. Its protein is CATSLERGTVGKLFF.

The rearrangement links TRBV21-1 to TRBJ1-5; TRBD1 was called by the table and not checked on the DNA. TRBV21-1 is a listed pseudogene. The CDR3 spans 19 residues. In DNA form, the CDR3 reads TGTGCCAGCAGCAAAGGTCCGGGACAGGGGTCCCCATGCAATCAGCCCCAGCATTTT. Protein product: CASSKGPGQGSPCNQPQHF.

The V call is TRBV30, the J call TRBJ1-2; D gene uncertain. CDR1 is GTSNPN and CDR2 is SVGIG in the germline V gene (reference sequence). This CDR3 region has 15 residues. V was shortened by 1 base and J by 4 bases, with 16 bases between the two germline ends. CDR3 nucleotide sequence: TGTGCCTGGAGTGGTGAGGGAAAGAGAAGCTATGGCTACACCTTC. This codes for CAWSGEGKRSYGYTF.

The rearrangement uses TRBV27 and TRBJ1-1, with D perhaps matching TRBD1 (5 bases). The CDR3 length is 17 residues. Germline V lookup: CDR1 MNHEY, CDR2 SMNVEV (reference sequence). The germline V and J ends were trimmed by 6 bases and 4 bases, with 24 bases remaining between them. Here the CDR3 reads CASRLRGAGSGVTEAFF. CDR3 nucleotides: TGTGCCAGCAGATTAAGGGGTGCGGGGTCCGGAGTCACTGAAGCTTTCTTT.

CDR3 region: CASSDLDLTGTGELFF. The CDR3 DNA follows: TGTGCCAGCAGCGACTTAGACTTGACCGGGACCGGGGAGCTGTTTTTT. The chain recombines TRBV6-6 with TRBJ2-2; D call uncertain. The CDR3 is 16 residues long. The V end lost 6 bases, the J end lost 5 bases, and 19 bases lay between the germline ends. In germline, CDR1 is MNHNY, CDR2 SVGAGI (reference sequence).

J is TRBJ2-1 and V is TRBV20-1; TRBD2 matches 9 bases. Looked up from germline, CDR1 is DFQATT and CDR2 is SNEGSKA (reference sequence). This CDR3 is 16 amino acids long. V dropped 3 bases and J dropped 7; count of bases not matched to a gene: 13. The CDR3 DNA sequence: TGCAGTGCTAGTTTAGTGGTTGGCAGCGGGAGGAATGAGCAGTTCTTC. Translation gives CSASLVVGSGRNEQFF.

The J gene is TRBJ2-7, the V gene TRBV7-9; no reliable D call. From germline, CDR1 is SEHNR and CDR2 FQNEAQ (reference sequence). V lost 5 bases and J 2 bases, leaving 13 bases between the germline ends. The length of the CDR3 is 14 residues. CDR3 loop: CASSPDLPPYEQYF. CDR3 in DNA: TGTGCCAGCAGCCCTGACTTACCCCCCTACGAGCAGTACTTC.

The V call is TRBV5-4, the J call TRBJ1-1; D is uncertain. V lost 0 bases, J lost 1 base, and 4 bases lay in between. Germline CDR1 and CDR2: SGHNT and YYREEE (reference sequence). The CDR3 consists of 13 residues. The CDR3 DNA reads TGTGCCAGCAGCTTGGAGCCGAACACTGAAGCTTTCTTT. Protein sequence: CASSLEPNTEAFF. Supplemented by reference TRBV5-4 and TRBJ1-1, the full variable domain reads ETGVTQSPTHLIKTRGQQVTLRCSSQSGHNTVSWYQQALGQGPQFIFQYYREEENGRGNFPPRFSGLQFPNYSSELNVNALELDDSALYLCASSLEPNTEAFFGQGTRLTVV.

The CDR3, as DNA: TGTGCCAGCAGTCAGGGCCTTACCTACGAGCAGTACTTC. As protein: CASSQGLTYEQYF. The chain joins TRBV6-5 to TRBJ2-7; possible D gene TRBD1, 5 bases. V was pared by 5 bases and J by 2 bases, with 10 bases between. CDR1 is MNHEY and CDR2 is SVGAGI in the germline V gene. The CDR3 length is 13 residues.

CDR3 in DNA: TGCGCCAGCAGCCAAGAGACTAGCGGGCTAAGCACAGATACGCAGTATTTT. It yields the protein CASSQETSGLSTDTQYF. The J gene is TRBJ2-3, the V gene TRBV4-1; 10 bases map to TRBD2. The V and J ends lost 0 bases and 0 bases, in that order; junction bases with no gene match: 3. Germline V gene sequence: CDR1 MGHRA, CDR2 YSYEKL. CDR3 length: 17 amino acids.

The chain combines TRBV12-3 or TRBV12-4 with TRBJ2-5, with D possibly matching TRBD2 (6 bases). V gave up 6 bases and J gave up 5 bases, with 10 bases separating them. The CDR3 runs 12 residues. In nucleotides, the CDR3 is TGTGCCAGCAGACTAGCTGGTGAGACCCAGTACTTC. Translating gives CASRLAGETQYF.